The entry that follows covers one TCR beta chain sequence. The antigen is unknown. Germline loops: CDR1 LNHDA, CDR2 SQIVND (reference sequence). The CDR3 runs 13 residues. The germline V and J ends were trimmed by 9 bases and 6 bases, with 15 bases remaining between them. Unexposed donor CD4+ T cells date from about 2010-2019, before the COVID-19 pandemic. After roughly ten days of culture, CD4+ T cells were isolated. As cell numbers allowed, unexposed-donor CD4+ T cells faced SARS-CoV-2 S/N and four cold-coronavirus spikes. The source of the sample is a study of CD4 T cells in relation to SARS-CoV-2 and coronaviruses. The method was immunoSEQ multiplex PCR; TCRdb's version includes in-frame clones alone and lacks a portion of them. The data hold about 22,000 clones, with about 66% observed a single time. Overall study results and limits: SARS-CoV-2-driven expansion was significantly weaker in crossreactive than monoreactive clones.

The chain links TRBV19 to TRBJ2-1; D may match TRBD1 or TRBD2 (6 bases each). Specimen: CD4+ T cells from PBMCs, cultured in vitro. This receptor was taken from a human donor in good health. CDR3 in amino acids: CASSVGGANEQFF. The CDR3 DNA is TGTGCCAGCTCTGTGGGGGGCGCCAATGAGCAGTTCTTC.